This TCR beta chain comes out of a study of blood T cell repertoires in COVID-19. V was pared by 1 base and J by 4 bases, with 8 bases between. In germline, CDR1 is SGHRS, CDR2 YFSETQ. The CDR3 has 13 residues. TCRdb keeps only in-frame clones here, not all; method: immunoSEQ multiplex PCR. The data hold more than 50,000 clones, with 75% to 95% observed a single time. Sequencing was performed on peripheral blood. The source of this sequence is a man at least 80 years old with acute or convalescent COVID-19. V is TRBV5-1 and J is TRBJ1-1, with D possibly TRBD1 on 6 matching bases. CDR3 sequence reads: CASSLSQGTEAFF. The CDR3 DNA follows: TGCGCCAGCAGCTTGTCACAGGGCACTGAAGCTTTCTTT.